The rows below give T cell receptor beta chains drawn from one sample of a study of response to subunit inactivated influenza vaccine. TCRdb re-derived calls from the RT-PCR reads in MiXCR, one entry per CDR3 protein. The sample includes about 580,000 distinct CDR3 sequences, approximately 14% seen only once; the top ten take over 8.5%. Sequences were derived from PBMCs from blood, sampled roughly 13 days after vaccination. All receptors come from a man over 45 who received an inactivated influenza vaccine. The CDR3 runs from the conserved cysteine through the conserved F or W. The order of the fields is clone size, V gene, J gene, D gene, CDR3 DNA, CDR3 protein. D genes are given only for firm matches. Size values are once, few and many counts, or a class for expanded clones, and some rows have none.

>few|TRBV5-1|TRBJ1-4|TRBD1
TGCGCCAGCAGCCCGGGACAGGACTCCGAAAAACTGTTTTTT
CASSPGQDSEKLFF
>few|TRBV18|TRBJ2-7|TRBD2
TGTGCCAGCTCACCGACTAGCACCTCCTACGAGCAGTACTTC
CASSPTSTSYEQYF
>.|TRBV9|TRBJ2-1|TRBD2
TGTGCCAGCAGCAATAGCGGGTTTGATGAGCAGTTCTTC
CASSNSGFDEQFF
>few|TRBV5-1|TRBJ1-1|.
TGCGCCAGCAGCTTTCAGAGCACGAACACTGAAGCTTTCTTT
CASSFQSTNTEAFF
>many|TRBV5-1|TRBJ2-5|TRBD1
TGCGCCAGCAGCTGGGGGACAGGCCGAGGGGAGACCCAGTACTTC
CASSWGTGRGETQYF
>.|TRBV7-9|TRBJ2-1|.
TGTGCCAGCAGCTTAGGAGAGTGGCGTGAGCAGTTCTTC
CASSLGEWREQFF
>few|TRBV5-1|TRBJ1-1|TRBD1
TGCGCCAGCAGCGACCGGACAGGGGGCAGGACTGAAGCTTTCTTT
CASSDRTGGRTEAFF
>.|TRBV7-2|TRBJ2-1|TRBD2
TGTGCCAGCAGCTTGACTAGCGGGAGTGTAAATGAGCAGTTCTTC
CASSLTSGSVNEQFF
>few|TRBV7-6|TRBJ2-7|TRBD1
TGTGCCAGCAGCTTAGGCTACAGGGGCTCCTACGAGCAGTACTTC
CASSLGYRGSYEQYF
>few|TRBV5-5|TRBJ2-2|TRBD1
TGTGCCAGCAGCTTGCACGCTGGGACAGTGAGCACCGGGGAGCTGTTTTTT
CASSLHAGTVSTGELFF
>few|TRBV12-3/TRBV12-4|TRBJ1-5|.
TGTGCCAGCAGTTTCCCCGGGGGCAATCAGCCCCAGCATTTT
CASSFPGGNQPQHF
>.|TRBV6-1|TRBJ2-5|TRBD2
TGTGCCAGCAGACGACTAGCGGGTCCCCAAGAGACCCAGTACTTC
CASRRLAGPQETQYF
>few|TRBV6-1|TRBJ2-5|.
TGTGCCAGCAGCTTCCAGGGCAGGTCGATAGGAGAGACCCAGTACTTC
CASSFQGRSIGETQYF
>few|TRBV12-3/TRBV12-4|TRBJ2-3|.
TGTGCCAGCAGTTTGCAACAGCCGATCACAGATACGCAGTATTTT
CASSLQQPITDTQYF
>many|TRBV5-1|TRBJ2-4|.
TGCGCCAGCAGCTTGGGCTCCAGGGGGGACGGCAAAAACATTCAGTACTTC
CASSLGSRGDGKNIQYF
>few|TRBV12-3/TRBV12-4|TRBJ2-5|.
TGTGCCAGCAGTGCGACTAGTTTAGGGGAGACCCAGTACTTC
CASSATSLGETQYF
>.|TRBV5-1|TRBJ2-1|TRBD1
TGCGCCAGCAGCTTCAGGGGGCCCGACAATGAGCAGTTCTTC
CASSFRGPDNEQFF
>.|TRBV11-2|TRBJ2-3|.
TGTGCCAGCAGCTCGGGCCCAGACCGCACAGATACGCAGTATTTT
CASSSGPDRTDTQYF
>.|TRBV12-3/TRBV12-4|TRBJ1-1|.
TGTGCCAGCAGTTTTCGGACAACGAACACTGAAGCTTTCTTT
CASSFRTTNTEAFF
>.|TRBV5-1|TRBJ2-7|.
TGCGCCACCCGACTAGACACAGCAACCTACGAGCAGTACTTC
CATRLDTATYEQYF
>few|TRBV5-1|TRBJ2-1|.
TGCGCCAGCAGCTTAATTAGCGGACGTTCCTCCAATGAGCAGTTCTTC
CASSLISGRSSNEQFF
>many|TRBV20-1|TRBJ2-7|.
TGCAGTGCAAGAGATCAGGCGACCCTCTACGAGCAGTACTTC
CSARDQATLYEQYF
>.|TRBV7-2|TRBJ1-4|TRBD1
TGTGCCAGCAGCTTAAGGGGGCTGGTTAATGAAAAACTGTTTTTT
CASSLRGLVNEKLFF
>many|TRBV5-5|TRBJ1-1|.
TGTGCCAGCAGCGCCGTCTGGGGGCTTGTTTACACTGAAGCTTTCTTT
CASSAVWGLVYTEAFF
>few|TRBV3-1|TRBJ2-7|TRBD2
TGTGCCAGCAGCCAGGGCTCGGGAGGTAGGAACGAGCAGTACTTC
CASSQGSGGRNEQYF
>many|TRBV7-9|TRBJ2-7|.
TGTGCCAGCAGCTTTAGGGAGAACAGGCCGAGCTCCTACGAGCAGTACTTC
CASSFRENRPSSYEQYF
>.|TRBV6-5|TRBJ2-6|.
TGTGCCAGCAGTTACTCGCTATTCTCTGGGGCCAACGTCCTGACTTTC
CASSYSLFSGANVLTF